Given below is one T cell receptor (beta chain) in context. Antigen unknown. The data are from a study of cytomegalovirus exposure and HLA in healthy donors. Overall study results and limits: What was likely a sequencing artifact was a cluster of highly shared sequence variants. Cytomegalovirus status was reportedly diagnosed by the classifier with high specificity and sensitivity.

In the PCR, 60 Vbeta and 13 Jbeta primers were used. Sequencing used immunoSEQ multiplex PCR; TCRdb keeps in-frame clones, though not all of them. Altogether 200,000 or so clones are present, roughly 87% being singletons, with the ten largest covering about 0.23%. CDR1 is MNHEY, CDR2 SMNVEV, per germline (reference sequence). The CDR3 length is 18 residues. Trimming took off 6 bases at V and 1 base at J, with 19 bases between the two ends. Sequencing was carried out using PBMCs. This chain links TRBV27 with TRBJ2-6, with D perhaps matching TRBD2 (6 bases). This receptor was taken from a girl less than two years old in good health and CMV-seronegative. CDR3 sequence (DNA): TGTGCCAGCAGGGGGACTCCCCTCAGGGTGTCTGGGGCCAACGTCCTGACTTTC. Translation gives CASRGTPLRVSGANVLTF. Full variable domain (outside the CDR3, taken from reference TRBV27 and TRBJ2-6): EAQVTQNPRYLITVTGKKLTVTCSQNMNHEYMSWYRQDPGLGLRQIYYSMNVEVTDKGDVPEGYKVSRKEKRNFPLILESPSPNQTSLYFCASRGTPLRVSGANVLTFGAGSRLTVL.